Listed here is a single T cell receptor beta chain. TCRdb re-analysed the 5' RACE reads in MiXCR, keeping a single row per CDR3 protein. The sample holds under 500,000 distinct CDR3 sequences, about 17% seen once. The data are from a study of T cells after yellow fever vaccination. The CDR3 is 18 amino acids. CDR1 is SGHRS and CDR2 is YFSETQ in the germline V gene. V lost 2 bases to trimming and J lost 3 bases; unmatched junction nucleotides: 13. The chain uses TRBV5-1 and TRBJ2-3; 9 nucleotides match TRBD1. The sequence came from a man between 18 and 35 years old who received the YFV17D yellow fever vaccine. The sequenced sample was PBMCs, obtained before the yellow fever booster vaccination. Written as DNA, the CDR3 is TGCGCCAGCAGCTTCCGTCCCGGGACAGGGAGTGGTACAGATACGCAGTATTTT. It encodes CASSFRPGTGSGTDTQYF.